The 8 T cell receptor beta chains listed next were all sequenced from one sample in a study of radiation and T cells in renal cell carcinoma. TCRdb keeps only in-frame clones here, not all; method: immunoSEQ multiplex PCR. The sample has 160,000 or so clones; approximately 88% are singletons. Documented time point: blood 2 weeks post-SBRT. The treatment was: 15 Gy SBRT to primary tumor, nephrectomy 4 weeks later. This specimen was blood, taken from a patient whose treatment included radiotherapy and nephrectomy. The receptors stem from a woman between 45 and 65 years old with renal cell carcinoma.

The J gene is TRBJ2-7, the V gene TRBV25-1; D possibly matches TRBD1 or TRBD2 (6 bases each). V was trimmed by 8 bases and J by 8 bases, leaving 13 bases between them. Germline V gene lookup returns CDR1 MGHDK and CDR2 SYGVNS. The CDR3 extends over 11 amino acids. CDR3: CASARGGKQYF. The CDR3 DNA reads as TGTGCCAGCGCCAGAGGGGGGAAGCAGTACTTC.

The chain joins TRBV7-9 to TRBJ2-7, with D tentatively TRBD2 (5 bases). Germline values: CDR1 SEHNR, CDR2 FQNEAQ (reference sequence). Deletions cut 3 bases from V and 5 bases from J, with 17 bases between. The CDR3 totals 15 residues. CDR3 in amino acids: CASSFPGVFANEQYF. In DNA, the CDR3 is TGTGCCAGCAGCTTCCCCGGGGTGTTCGCGAACGAGCAGTACTTC.

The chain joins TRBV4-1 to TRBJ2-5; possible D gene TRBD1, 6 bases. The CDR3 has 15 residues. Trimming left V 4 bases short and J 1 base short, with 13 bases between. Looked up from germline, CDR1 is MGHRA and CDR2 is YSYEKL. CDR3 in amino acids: CASSPQQGIQETQYF. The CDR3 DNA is TGCGCCAGCAGCCCACAACAGGGTATCCAAGAGACCCAGTACTTC.

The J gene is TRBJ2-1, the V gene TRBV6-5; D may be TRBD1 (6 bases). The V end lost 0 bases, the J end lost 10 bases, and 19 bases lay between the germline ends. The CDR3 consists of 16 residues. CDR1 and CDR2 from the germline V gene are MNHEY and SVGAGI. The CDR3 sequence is CASSYSTWDTPGEQFF. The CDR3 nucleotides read TGTGCCAGCAGTTACTCGACCTGGGACACCCCAGGGGAGCAGTTCTTC.

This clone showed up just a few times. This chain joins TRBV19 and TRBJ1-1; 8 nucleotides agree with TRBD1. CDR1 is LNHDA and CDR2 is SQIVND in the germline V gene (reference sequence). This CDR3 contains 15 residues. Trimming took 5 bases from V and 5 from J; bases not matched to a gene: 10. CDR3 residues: CASSPPGTGNTEAFF. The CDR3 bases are TGTGCCAGTAGTCCCCCGGGGACAGGAAATACTGAAGCTTTCTTT. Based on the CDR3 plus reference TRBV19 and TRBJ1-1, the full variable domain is DGGITQSPKYLFRKEGQNVTLSCEQNLNHDAMYWYRQDPGQGLRLIYYSQIVNDFQKGDIAEGYSVSREKKESFPLTVTSAQKNPTAFYLCASSPPGTGNTEAFFGQGTRLTVV.

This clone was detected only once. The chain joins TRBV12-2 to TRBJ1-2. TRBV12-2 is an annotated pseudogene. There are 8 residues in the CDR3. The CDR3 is CASPGYTF. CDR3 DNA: TGTGCAAGTCCTGGCTACACCTTC.

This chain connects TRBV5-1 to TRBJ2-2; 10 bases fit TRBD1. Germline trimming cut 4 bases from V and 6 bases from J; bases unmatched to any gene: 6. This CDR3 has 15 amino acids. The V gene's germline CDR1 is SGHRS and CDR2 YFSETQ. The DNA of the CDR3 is TGCGCCAGCAGCCCCGCGACAGGGGGCCCCGGGGAGCTGTTTTTT. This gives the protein CASSPATGGPGELFF.

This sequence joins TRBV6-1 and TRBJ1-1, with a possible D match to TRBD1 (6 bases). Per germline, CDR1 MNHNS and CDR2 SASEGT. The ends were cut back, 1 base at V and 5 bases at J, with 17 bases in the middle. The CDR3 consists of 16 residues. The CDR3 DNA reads TGTGCCAGCAGTGAAGAATTGGGCAGGGGAGGGACTGAAGCTTTCTTT. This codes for CASSEELGRGGTEAFF.